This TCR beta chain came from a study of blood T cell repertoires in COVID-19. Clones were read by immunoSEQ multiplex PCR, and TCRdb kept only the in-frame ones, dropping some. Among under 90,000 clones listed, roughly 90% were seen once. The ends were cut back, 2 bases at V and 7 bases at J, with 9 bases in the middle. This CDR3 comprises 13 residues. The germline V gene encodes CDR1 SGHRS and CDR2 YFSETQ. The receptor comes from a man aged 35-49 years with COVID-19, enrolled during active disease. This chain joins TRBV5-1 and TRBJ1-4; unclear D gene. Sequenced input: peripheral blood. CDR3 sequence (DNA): TGCGCCAGCAGCTTATTGGTTAGTGAAAAACTGTTTTTT. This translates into CASSLLVSEKLFF. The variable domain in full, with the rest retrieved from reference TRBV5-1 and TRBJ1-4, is KAGVTQTPRYLIKTRGQQVTLSCSPISGHRSVSWYQQTPGQGLQFLFEYFSETQRNKGNFPGRFSGRQFSNSRSEMNVSTLELGDSALYLCASSLLVSEKLFFGSGTQLSVL.